These 17 T cell receptor beta chains originate from one sample sequenced in a study of blood T cell repertoires in COVID-19. Using immunoSEQ multiplex PCR, the repertoire was profiled, and TCRdb retains in-frame clones only, with some absent. The sample shows around 100,000 clones, approximately 88% of them seen only once. Sequenced sample: peripheral blood. These receptors originate from a man older than 75 with acute or convalescent COVID-19.

The chain has TRBV11-1 and TRBJ2-4, with TRBD2 as a possible D gene (7 bases). The CDR3 is 15 amino acids. Germline V lookup: CDR1 SGHAT, CDR2 FQDESV (reference sequence). The V end was cut by 1 base, the J end by 6 bases, with 13 bases between. The CDR3 reads CASSLVAGAGNIQYF. For the CDR3, the DNA is TGTGCCAGCAGCTTAGTTGCGGGGGCCGGAAACATTCAGTACTTC.

This chain uses TRBV7-3 with TRBJ2-7; the D gene is possibly TRBD2 (6 bases). V was cut by 6 bases and J by 0 bases, with 12 bases left in between. From germline, CDR1 is SGHTA and CDR2 FQGTGA. The CDR3 loop spans 14 amino acids. The CDR3: CASRSGGSSYEQYF. CDR3 nucleotide sequence: TGTGCCAGCAGGTCCGGAGGGTCCTCCTACGAGCAGTACTTC.

The chain recombines TRBV30 with TRBJ1-5; 8 bases are shared with TRBD1. V dropped 2 bases and J dropped 6; count of bases not matched to a gene: 15. Germline CDR1 and CDR2: GTSNPN and SVGIG (reference sequence). This CDR3 is built from 17 residues. The CDR3 DNA sequence: TGTGCCTGGAGTAGCCCACCGACAGGGGAGTCATCTCAGCCCCAGCATTTT. Its protein product is CAWSSPPTGESSQPQHF.

The V gene is TRBV27, the J gene TRBJ1-4; D remains ambiguous. This CDR3 region has 13 residues. The germline V gene has CDR1 MNHEY and CDR2 SMNVEV (reference sequence). Trimming left V 3 bases short and J 5 bases short, with 7 bases between. In DNA, the CDR3 is TGTGCCAGCAGTTTGCGGAGGAATGAAAAACTGTTTTTT. This translates into CASSLRRNEKLFF.

The chain links TRBV27 to TRBJ1-6; 12 positions agree with TRBD1. This CDR3 region has 16 residues. Germline CDR1 is MNHEY and CDR2 is SMNVEV (reference sequence). Unmatched junction bases numbered 7, after V lost 5 bases and J lost 8 bases. The CDR3 reads CASSRGGQGADSPLHF. DNA for the CDR3: TGTGCCAGCAGTCGGGGGGGACAGGGGGCGGATTCACCCCTCCACTTT.

This rearrangement joins TRBV5-4 to TRBJ2-5; TRBD1 agrees at 7 bases. This CDR3 is built from 19 residues. Trimming took 4 bases from V and 2 from J; bases not matched to a gene: 20. CDR1 is SGHNT, CDR2 YYREEE, per germline (reference sequence). CDR3 DNA: TGTGCCAGCAGCCATGGCCCCCATCGGAAGGGGACAGCACAAGAGACCCAGTACTTC. Its translation: CASSHGPHRKGTAQETQYF.

The chain is built from TRBV7-2 and TRBJ2-1; D may be TRBD1 (5 bases). Germline V CDR1 and CDR2: SGHTA, FQGNSA. The CDR3 contains 14 residues. The V and J ends lost 3 bases and 1 base respectively, with 7 bases between them. CDR3 sequence: CASSFDSSYNEQFF. In DNA, the CDR3 is TGTGCCAGCAGCTTCGACAGTTCCTACAATGAGCAGTTCTTC.

The V call is TRBV10-3, the J call TRBJ1-5; D is unclear. The CDR3 has 15 residues. The ends were cut back, 3 bases at V and 0 bases at J, with 9 bases in the middle. From germline, CDR1 is ENHRY and CDR2 SYGVKD. The CDR3 sequence: CAISDAAYSNQPQHF. The CDR3, as DNA: TGTGCCATCAGTGACGCGGCTTATAGCAATCAGCCCCAGCATTTT.

The rearrangement uses TRBV19 and TRBJ2-7, with 7 bases fitting TRBD1. This CDR3 is 15 amino acids long. The germline CDR1 and CDR2 sequences are LNHDA and SQIVND (reference sequence). With 5 bases clipped from V and 3 bases from J, the junction kept 10 bases outside the gene matches. CDR3 nucleotide sequence: TGTGCCAGTAGTCTGACAGGGCCGGTGGGCTACGAGCAGTACTTC. Amino acids: CASSLTGPVGYEQYF.

The chain joins TRBV3-1 (or the pseudogene TRBV3-2) to TRBJ2-3; 9 positions match TRBD2. Germline V gene sequence: CDR1 LGHDT, CDR2 YNNKEL (reference sequence). The CDR3 is made up of 17 amino acids. V shed 4 bases and J 6 bases; nucleotides not matched to a gene: 14. The CDR3 sequence is CASSRPSGRGGRDTQYF. The CDR3 nucleotides are TGTGCCAGCAGCCGTCCTTCTGGGCGGGGGGGCAGGGATACGCAGTATTTT.

The chain is built from TRBV6-1 and TRBJ2-1; 11 bases are a match to TRBD2. Unmatched junction bases numbered 7, after V lost 4 bases and J lost 5 bases. Per the germline V gene, CDR1 is MNHNS and CDR2 is SASEGT. The CDR3 has 16 amino acids. The CDR3, as DNA: TGTGCCAGCAGTGCAACCGGGACTAGCGGTCACAATGAGCAGTTCTTC. Amino acids: CASSATGTSGHNEQFF.

The chain employs TRBV7-9 and TRBJ2-5; tentative D call: TRBD1 (5 bases). Trimming left V 1 base short and J 2 bases short, with 8 bases between. Germline CDR1 and CDR2: SEHNR and FQNEAQ (reference sequence). The CDR3 totals 14 residues. The CDR3 loop reads CASSLGQTQETQYF. Written as DNA, the CDR3 is TGTGCCAGCAGCTTAGGACAGACTCAAGAGACCCAGTACTTC.

This chain joins TRBV18 and TRBJ1-5, with D hard to call. CDR3 size: 13 residues. The germline CDR1 and CDR2 sequences are KGHSH and LQKENI. V lost 3 bases to trimming and J lost 4 bases, with 7 bases between them. The CDR3 nucleotides read TGTGCCAGCTCACCGGGAGAAAATCAGCCCCAGCATTTT. As protein: CASSPGENQPQHF.

This chain joins TRBV3-1 (or the pseudogene TRBV3-2) and TRBJ2-7; no clear D. The germline V gene has CDR1 LGHDT and CDR2 YNNKEL (reference sequence). This CDR3 region has 14 residues. V was pared by 1 base and J by 2 bases, with 9 bases between. CDR3 DNA sequence: TGTGCCAGCAGCCAAGGCCTGAGGACCTACGAGCAGTACTTC. Amino acids: CASSQGLRTYEQYF.

This chain uses TRBV9 with TRBJ2-3, with 12 nucleotides matching TRBD1. V was clipped by 3 bases and J by 4 bases; unmatched bases: 12. This CDR3 has 18 amino acids. Germline V gene lookup returns CDR1 SGDLS and CDR2 YYNGEE. This CDR3 reads CASSARVGDRGRPDTQYF. The CDR3 bases are TGTGCCAGCAGCGCCAGGGTCGGGGACAGGGGGCGCCCAGATACGCAGTATTTT.

This chain joins TRBV5-4 and TRBJ1-4, with 8 bases identical to TRBD1. CDR1 is SGHNT and CDR2 is YYREEE in the germline V gene (reference sequence). This CDR3 contains 16 residues. Trimming took 0 bases from V and 3 from J; bases not matched to a gene: 4. CDR3 DNA sequence: TGTGCCAGCAGCTTGGCCGTGGGACAGGCTAATGAAAAACTGTTTTTT. Its translation is CASSLAVGQANEKLFF.

The rearrangement joins TRBV7-6 to TRBJ1-1; 8 nucleotides agree with TRBD1. V shed 5 bases and J 0 bases; nucleotides not matched to a gene: 5. This CDR3 spans 15 amino acids. Germline loops: CDR1 SGHVS, CDR2 FNYEAQ. CDR3 residues: CASSPGTGVNTEAFF. The CDR3 nucleotides read TGTGCCAGCAGCCCCGGGACAGGAGTGAACACTGAAGCTTTCTTT.